The next 29 T cell receptor beta chains were all read from a single sample in a study of T-cell memory formation after mild COVID-19. TCRdb re-derived calls from the 5' RACE reads in MiXCR, one entry per CDR3 protein. The sample records about 430,000 distinct CDR3 sequences, about a sixth being singletons. The sequencing input was PBMCs or a T cell subset sorted from them (not recorded which). The receptors were sampled from a man aged 18 to 30 who had mild COVID-19 (a few samples of this study predate the infection). Cell type and time point are not known.

This clonotype was counted only a few times. The chain links TRBV19 to TRBJ1-1; D uncertain. V shed 6 bases and J shed 1 base, with 18 bases lying between them. Looked up from germline, CDR1 is LNHDA and CDR2 is SQIVND (reference sequence). This CDR3 contains 16 residues. The CDR3 bases are TGTGCCAGTAGAACGCAGAATGCCTTACGGAACACTGAAGCTTTCTTT. Residues: CASRTQNALRNTEAFF.

V gene TRBV2 combines with J gene TRBJ1-5; TRBD1 agrees at 9 bases. With V trimmed by 9 bases and J by 6 bases, 3 bases remained unmatched. The CDR3 totals 12 residues. CDR1 is SNHLY and CDR2 is FYNNEI in the germline V gene. Here the CDR3 reads CASRQGGQPQHF. For the CDR3, the DNA is TGTGCCAGTAGACAGGGGGGTCAGCCCCAGCATTTT.

The chain combines TRBV4-3 with TRBJ2-7; TRBD2 agrees at 11 bases. CDR3 length: 14 amino acids. J gave up 7 bases and V 5 bases, and 7 bases lay outside the gene matches. CDR1 and CDR2 (germline): LGHNA, YSLEER. DNA of the CDR3: TGCGCCAGCAGCACACTAGCGGGAGCGGGGGAGCAGTACTTC. Its protein product is CASSTLAGAGEQYF.

This rearrangement joins TRBV6-2 or TRBV6-3 to TRBJ1-1; D unresolved. V lost 2 bases to trimming and J lost 5 bases, with 3 bases between them. The CDR3 spans 11 residues. Germline CDR1 reads MNHEY; CDR2 reads SVGEGT. The CDR3 nucleotides read TGTGCCAGCAGTTACCCAACTGAAGCTTTCTTT. It is translated as CASSYPTEAFF.

This clonotype was seen more than once but under ten times. This chain uses TRBV10-2 with TRBJ2-7; 7 nucleotides align to TRBD2. CDR3 length: 14 amino acids. Germline lookup yields CDR1 WSHSY and CDR2 SAAADI. V shed 3 bases, J shed 6 bases, and the junction held 8 bases outside the gene matches. The CDR3 sequence: CASSDSGGGREQYF. As DNA, the CDR3 is TGCGCCAGCAGTGACTCAGGCGGGGGACGCGAGCAGTACTTC.

This clonotype was seen a few times. The genes are TRBV20-1 and TRBJ1-1; the D gene is possibly TRBD1 (6 bases). V was pared by 0 bases and J by 2 bases, with 10 bases between. The CDR3 has 14 residues. CDR1 and CDR2 from the germline V gene are DFQATT and SNEGSKA (reference sequence). The CDR3 bases are TGCAGTGCTAGAGAAGGGGGTCCCAACACTGAAGCTTTCTTT. Its translation: CSAREGGPNTEAFF.

The gene calls are TRBV12-3 or TRBV12-4 and TRBJ2-7; maybe TRBD2 (5 bases). The ends were cut back, 4 bases at V and 2 bases at J, with 15 bases in the middle. The CDR3 is 15 residues long. CDR3 DNA sequence: TGTGCCAGCAGTTGGACCGTCCGGGGTCCCTACGAGCAGTACTTC. It is translated as CASSWTVRGPYEQYF.

This clonotype occurred many times. CDR3 nucleotides: TGTGCCAGCAGCTCCCCGACAGGGGTAGAAGAGACCCAGTACTTC. Amino acid sequence: CASSSPTGVEETQYF. This sequence joins TRBV7-2 and TRBJ2-5; 8 bases are a match to TRBD1. The CDR3 runs to 15 residues. V dropped 4 bases and J dropped 3; count of bases not matched to a gene: 7. Germline V gene data show CDR1 as SGHTA and CDR2 as FQGNSA. The full variable domain, with the rest looked up from reference TRBV7-2 and TRBJ2-5, is GAGVSQSPSNKVTEKGKDVELRCDPISGHTALYWYRQSLGQGLEFLIYFQGNSAPDKSGLPSDRFSAERTGGSVSTLTIQRTQQEDSAVYLCASSSPTGVEETQYFGPGTRLLVL.

The table lists this clonotype with a few counts. The chain couples TRBV12-3 or TRBV12-4 to TRBJ1-5, with TRBD1 as a possible D gene (6 bases). The CDR3 has 16 amino acids. V was clipped by 3 bases and J by 2 bases, with 14 bases between them. The CDR3 loop is CASSLPGASGNQPQHF. DNA of the CDR3: TGTGCCAGCAGTTTGCCGGGGGCGAGTGGCAATCAGCCCCAGCATTTT.

V usage is TRBV4-3 and J usage is TRBJ2-3; perhaps D is TRBD1 or TRBD2 (6 bases each). The germline V gene encodes CDR1 LGHNA and CDR2 YSLEER. The CDR3 runs 14 residues. Trimming took 4 bases from V and 3 from J, leaving 11 bases between them. In DNA, the CDR3 is TGCGCCAGCAGCCCAGGGGCGGGGACAGATACGCAGTATTTT. Protein: CASSPGAGTDTQYF.

In its sample, this clonotype was seen a few times. The genes are TRBV7-9 and TRBJ2-3; D assignment may be TRBD1 or TRBD2 (5 bases each). This CDR3 has 14 residues. CDR1 and CDR2 from the germline V gene are SEHNR and FQNEAQ (reference sequence). Between the trimmed V and J ends, which lost 5 bases and 2 bases, there was a span of 11 bases. CDR3 bases: TGTGCCAGCAGCCTGGGACGGACCACAGATACGCAGTATTTT. Its translation is CASSLGRTTDTQYF.

The table lists this clonotype with many counts. This chain links TRBV10-3 with TRBJ2-3; 9 positions agree with TRBD1. J lost 2 bases, V lost 8 bases, and 8 bases had no gene match. The CDR3 loop spans 15 amino acids. Germline CDR1 and CDR2: ENHRY and SYGVKD. Here the CDR3 reads CAILRGQGITDTQYF. CDR3 bases: TGTGCCATCCTCCGTGGACAGGGGATCACAGATACGCAGTATTTT.

The gene calls are TRBV4-1 and TRBJ2-3, with 10 bases identical to TRBD2. This CDR3 contains 16 residues. V was clipped by 2 bases and J by 3 bases; unmatched bases: 5. The germline V gene has CDR1 MGHRA and CDR2 YSYEKL. As DNA, the CDR3 is TGCGCCAGCAGCCAACTAGCGGGGGCCGCGACAGATACGCAGTATTTT. Its protein product is CASSQLAGAATDTQYF.

This clonotype was counted at least ten times. V usage is TRBV4-1 and J usage is TRBJ2-7; D possibly matches TRBD1 or TRBD2 (5 bases each). Trimming left V 0 bases short and J 3 bases short, with 9 bases between. The CDR3 consists of 14 residues. Germline V gene data show CDR1 as MGHRA and CDR2 as YSYEKL. CDR3 sequence: CASSQDTGLYEQYV. CDR3 DNA sequence: TGCGCCAGCAGCCAAGATACAGGACTCTACGAGCAGTACGTC.

The rearrangement uses TRBV6-5 and TRBJ2-1; D not resolved. The CDR3 is made up of 12 amino acids. Trimming pared 2 bases from V and 7 bases from J, leaving 6 bases between. Germline V gives CDR1 MNHEY, CDR2 SVGAGI. Written as DNA, the CDR3 is TGTGCCAGCAGTTACCTGGGGAATGAGCAGTTCTTC. Translated: CASSYLGNEQFF.

This clonotype was seen ten or more times. The junction and the germline gene differ at one end; a read error may be behind it. The V and J genes are TRBV2 and TRBJ1-2, with 7 bases fitting TRBD1. CDR1 is SNHLY, CDR2 FYNNEI, per germline. The length of the CDR3 is 12 residues. The CDR3 DNA follows: TGTGCCAGCAGGCTCCCGGGACAGCTACTATCCTTC. Encoded protein: CASRLPGQLLSF.

This clonotype has only a few counts. This rearrangement joins TRBV19 to TRBJ1-4; D is unresolved. Between the trimmed V and J ends, which lost 6 bases and 2 bases, there was a span of 10 bases. Germline CDR1 and CDR2: LNHDA and SQIVND (reference sequence). The CDR3 has 14 amino acids. CDR3 in amino acids: CASSHGDTNEKLFF. The DNA for the CDR3 is TGTGCCAGTAGCCACGGGGATACTAATGAAAAACTGTTTTTT.

The V and J genes are TRBV7-6 and TRBJ1-1, with D maybe TRBD1 (5 bases). The CDR3 has 13 amino acids. The V and J ends lost 3 bases and 11 bases respectively, with 16 bases between them. CDR1 and CDR2 (germline): SGHVS, FNYEAQ. CDR3 in DNA: TGTGCCAGCAGCTTCGGGGCACTGCGAGAGGCTTTCTTT. It specifies CASSFGALREAFF.

This clonotype occurred a few times. This chain joins TRBV7-8 and TRBJ2-1; perhaps TRBD1 as D (7 bases). The CDR3 covers 17 residues. Trimming stripped 2 bases from V and 6 bases from J, with 20 bases between. Looked up from germline, CDR1 is SGHVS and CDR2 is FQNEAQ. CDR3 amino acids: CASSLRRVTQGGNEQFF. CDR3 nucleotide sequence: TGTGCCAGCAGCTTACGGCGGGTTACCCAGGGGGGCAATGAGCAGTTCTTC.

The chain is built from TRBV28 and TRBJ2-2; TRBD2 matches at 11 bases. From germline, CDR1 is MDHEN and CDR2 SYDVKM. Trimming cost V 7 bases and J 5 bases; bases outside gene matches: 6. The CDR3 loop spans 15 amino acids. The DNA for the CDR3 is TGTGCCAGCAATGTAGCGGGGGGGCCTACCGGGGAGCTGTTTTTT. Protein sequence: CASNVAGGPTGELFF.

In this sample, this clonotype turned up a few times. The J gene is TRBJ2-1, the V gene TRBV27, with D perhaps matching TRBD2 (6 bases). Trimming removed 7 bases from V and 0 bases from J, with 13 bases in between. The CDR3 extends over 15 amino acids. Germline-derived CDR1 and CDR2 are MNHEY and SMNVEV (reference sequence). The CDR3 coding sequence is TGTGCCAGCATGAGGCCCGGGAGCTCCTACAATGAGCAGTTCTTC. Protein sequence: CASMRPGSSYNEQFF.

This chain connects TRBV6-1 to TRBJ2-7, with TRBD1 matching over 7 bases. V shed 4 bases and J 2 bases; nucleotides not matched to a gene: 14. The CDR3 spans 17 residues. CDR1 and CDR2 (germline): MNHNS, SASEGT. CDR3 DNA sequence: TGTGCCAGCAGTGGCCCCCACCGGGACAGTATGACCTACGAGCAGTACTTC. Residues: CASSGPHRDSMTYEQYF.

This chain connects TRBV7-3 to TRBJ2-7; possibly TRBD2 for D (6 bases). This CDR3 spans 15 amino acids. From germline, CDR1 is SGHTA and CDR2 FQGTGA. The V and J ends lost 5 bases and 4 bases respectively, with 18 bases between them. The chain's CDR3 is CASSRWRETPYEQYV. The CDR3, as DNA: TGTGCCAGCAGCCGCTGGAGGGAAACACCTTACGAGCAGTACGTC.

This chain joins TRBV4-1 and TRBJ2-5, with TRBD2 matching 11 bases. The V and J ends lost 2 bases and 3 bases, in that order; junction bases with no gene match: 2. This CDR3 region has 15 residues. Germline CDR1 and CDR2: MGHRA and YSYEKL. The CDR3 loop is CASSQLTSGEETQYF. CDR3 sequence (DNA): TGCGCCAGCAGCCAACTGACTAGCGGGGAAGAGACCCAGTACTTC.

The gene calls are TRBV10-3 and TRBJ2-1; 8 bases fit TRBD2. Losses at the gene ends were 6 bases for V and 4 bases for J; bases not matched to a gene: 20. Looked up from germline, CDR1 is ENHRY and CDR2 is SYGVKD. The CDR3 extends over 19 amino acids. CDR3 in amino acids: CAISRIRIGSGGIYNEQFF. As DNA, the CDR3 is TGTGCCATCAGCCGGATAAGAATAGGGAGCGGGGGAATTTACAATGAGCAGTTCTTC.

The rearrangement joins TRBV7-9 to TRBJ2-5; no clear D gene. The CDR3 has 13 residues. Trimming pared 0 bases from V and 5 bases from J, leaving 7 bases between. The germline V gene has CDR1 SEHNR and CDR2 FQNEAQ (reference sequence). This CDR3 is CASSLALFETQYF. The CDR3 DNA reads TGTGCCAGCAGCTTAGCTCTTTTTGAGACCCAGTACTTC. The full variable domain, in which reference TRBV7-9 and TRBJ2-5 provide the parts outside the CDR3, is DTGVSQNPRHKITKRGQNVTFRCDPISEHNRLYWYRQTLGQGPEFLTYFQNEAQLEKSRLLSDRFSAERPKGSFSTLEIQRTEQGDSAMYLCASSLALFETQYFGPGTRLLVL.

V is TRBV5-1 and J is TRBJ2-1; TRBD1 aligns across 9 bases. There are 15 residues in the CDR3. Germline loops: CDR1 SGHRS, CDR2 YFSETQ. Trimming removed 4 bases from V and 7 bases from J; junction bases left unmatched: 9. For the CDR3, the DNA is TGCGCCAGCAGCCCATCCGGACAGGGGCGGAATGAGCAGTTCTTC. Translation: CASSPSGQGRNEQFF.

The V gene is TRBV7-2, the J gene TRBJ1-1; no clear D gene. V was trimmed by 3 bases and J by 5 bases, leaving 13 bases between them. This CDR3 is built from 14 residues. Germline V gene lookup returns CDR1 SGHTA and CDR2 FQGNSA. The CDR3 region is CASSLDLPLTEAFF. The CDR3 bases are TGTGCCAGCAGCTTGGACCTTCCTCTGACTGAAGCTTTCTTT. The full variable domain, completed using reference TRBV7-2 and TRBJ1-1, is GAGVSQSPSNKVTEKGKDVELRCDPISGHTALYWYRQSLGQGLEFLIYFQGNSAPDKSGLPSDRFSAERTGGSVSTLTIQRTQQEDSAVYLCASSLDLPLTEAFFGQGTRLTVV.

A few counts support this clonotype. V is TRBV7-9 and J is TRBJ2-1, with D possibly TRBD1 on 5 matching bases. The V and J ends lost 1 base and 4 bases respectively, with 14 bases between them. This CDR3 contains 16 residues. Germline V gives CDR1 SEHNR, CDR2 FQNEAQ (reference sequence). The CDR3 loop reads CASSLGVGPQYNEQFF. In DNA form, the CDR3 reads TGTGCCAGCAGCTTAGGTGTGGGGCCCCAGTACAATGAGCAGTTCTTC.